The 18 T cell receptor beta chains reported below all come from one sample, sequenced in a study of cytomegalovirus exposure and HLA in healthy donors. Both 60 Vbeta primers and 13 Jbeta primers went into the PCR. The method was immunoSEQ multiplex PCR; TCRdb's version includes in-frame clones alone and lacks a portion of them. Altogether approximately 93,000 clones are present, just under 80% being singletons, with the ten largest covering about 3.5%. The sample was PBMCs. The receptors come from a middle-aged woman in good health and CMV-seronegative.

The rearrangement links TRBV30 to TRBJ1-1, with D possibly matching TRBD1 (5 bases). The V and J ends lost 4 bases and 0 bases respectively, with 12 bases between them. The CDR3 totals 14 residues. Germline V CDR1 and CDR2: GTSNPN, SVGIG (reference sequence). The CDR3 here is CAWKGVLMNTEAFF. The CDR3 DNA reads TGTGCCTGGAAAGGGGTCCTTATGAACACTGAAGCTTTCTTT.

The chain has TRBV29-1 and TRBJ2-7; 7 bases agree with TRBD1. With V trimmed by 5 bases and J by 4 bases, 5 bases remained unmatched. This CDR3 has 12 amino acids. Germline V gives CDR1 SQVTM, CDR2 ANQGSEA. The CDR3 nucleotides are TGCAGCGTTAGACAGGGCGCATACGAGCAGTACTTC. Residues: CSVRQGAYEQYF.

As DNA, the CDR3 is TGTGCCAGCAGTTTAACTAGCGGGAGGCCCGCCTACAATGAGCAGTTCTTC. It translates to CASSLTSGRPAYNEQFF. The chain uses TRBV27 and TRBJ2-1, with 12 positions matching TRBD2. Germline V gives CDR1 MNHEY, CDR2 SMNVEV (reference sequence). The CDR3 totals 17 residues. V was pared by 2 bases and J by 2 bases, with 4 bases of the junction left unmatched.

This chain connects TRBV6-5 to TRBJ1-1, with D tentatively TRBD1 (6 bases). The V gene's germline CDR1 is MNHEY and CDR2 SVGAGI. V gave up 2 bases and J gave up 2 bases, with 12 bases separating them. The CDR3 is 15 amino acids. CDR3 in amino acids: CASSYTGITNTEAFF. The DNA of the CDR3 is TGTGCCAGCAGTTACACAGGGATTACAAACACTGAAGCTTTCTTT.

The chain links TRBV18 to TRBJ2-3; 10 bases are shared with TRBD1. The CDR3 is 15 residues long. V shed 7 bases, J shed 1 base, and the junction held 5 bases outside the gene matches. Per the germline V gene, CDR1 is KGHSH and CDR2 is LQKENI. CDR3 residues: CASFDRGRGTDTQYF. In DNA form, the CDR3 reads TGTGCCAGCTTTGACAGGGGGCGAGGCACAGATACGCAGTATTTT. The whole variable domain, filled in from reference TRBV18 and TRBJ2-3, reads NAGVMQNPRHLVRRRGQEARLRCSPMKGHSHVYWYRQLPEEGLKFMVYLQKENIIDESGMPKERFSAEFPKEGPSILRIQQVVRGDSAAYFCASFDRGRGTDTQYFGPGTRLTVL.

The chain employs TRBV5-1 and TRBJ1-5; D may be TRBD1 (5 bases). V was trimmed by 0 bases and J by 4 bases, leaving 11 bases between them. Germline V CDR1 and CDR2: SGHRS, YFSETQ. This CDR3 has 15 amino acids. The CDR3 region is CASSLAPGLNQPQHF. CDR3 in DNA: TGCGCCAGCAGCTTGGCCCCAGGGCTAAATCAGCCCCAGCATTTT. Combining the CDR3 with reference TRBV5-1 and TRBJ1-5 gives the whole variable domain KAGVTQTPRYLIKTRGQQVTLSCSPISGHRSVSWYQQTPGQGLQFLFEYFSETQRNKGNFPGRFSGRQFSNSRSEMNVSTLELGDSALYLCASSLAPGLNQPQHFGDGTRLSIL.

V gene TRBV7-3 combines with J gene TRBJ2-1; weak D call: TRBD2 (5 bases). V was trimmed by 5 bases and J by 3 bases, leaving 11 bases between them. Germline V lookup: CDR1 SGHTA, CDR2 FQGTGA. This CDR3 has 14 amino acids. DNA for the CDR3: TGTGCCAGCAGCCCAGGAGGAAGCTACAATGAGCAGTTCTTC. This gives the protein CASSPGGSYNEQFF.

As regards this clone: The junction departs from the called germline gene at one end, perhaps through a read error. J is TRBJ2-7 and V is TRBV6-6; 9 nucleotides line up with TRBD1. The germline V gene encodes CDR1 MNHNY and CDR2 SVGAGI (reference sequence). The CDR3 has 12 amino acids. As DNA, the CDR3 is TGTGCCAGCAGACGGGACAGGGATGTATCGAACTTC. Translating it yields CASRRDRDVSNF.

The gene calls are TRBV7-9 and TRBJ1-5, with TRBD1 matching over 8 bases. The length of the CDR3 is 16 residues. The germline CDR1 and CDR2 sequences are SEHNR and FQNEAQ (reference sequence). J lost 6 bases, V lost 4 bases, and 11 bases had no gene match. CDR3 coding DNA: TGTGCCAGCAGCTCCCTGTCAACAGGGGGGGGTCAGCCCCAGCATTTT. This sequence encodes CASSSLSTGGGQPQHF.

The genes are TRBV7-7 and TRBJ2-2, with D possibly being TRBD1 (6 bases). The V end lost 10 bases, the J end lost 7 bases, and 16 bases lay between the germline ends. Germline CDR1 SSHAT, CDR2 FNYEAQ (reference sequence). The CDR3 consists of 13 residues. Here the CDR3 DNA reads TGTGCCATCTCGAACAGGGCAAGCGGGGAGCTGTTTTTT. Protein: CAISNRASGELFF.

There are a few counts of this clone. This chain connects TRBV6-6 to TRBJ1-1; weak D call: TRBD1 (6 bases). This CDR3 contains 12 residues. The V gene lost 7 bases and the J gene lost 7 bases, with 13 bases spanning the gap. Germline V gene sequence: CDR1 MNHNY, CDR2 SVGAGI (reference sequence). This CDR3 is CASIEQGYEAFF. The CDR3 DNA sequence: TGTGCCAGCATTGAACAGGGTTATGAAGCTTTCTTT.

The rearrangement links TRBV6-1 to TRBJ1-5, with D uncertain. The V end was cut by 3 bases, the J end by 4 bases, with 13 bases between. From germline, CDR1 is MNHNS and CDR2 SASEGT. The CDR3 runs to 15 residues. The CDR3 sequence: CASSEGGRGNQPQHF. The CDR3 nucleotides are TGTGCCAGCAGTGAGGGAGGGCGCGGGAATCAGCCCCAGCATTTT.

A single count supports this clone. This chain joins TRBV19 and TRBJ2-1; TRBD2 might be the D (6 bases). Trimming removed 7 bases at V and 8 bases at J, with 15 bases between. CDR1 is LNHDA and CDR2 is SQIVND in the germline V gene (reference sequence). The CDR3 covers 13 residues. DNA for the CDR3: TGTGCCAGTAATATGTGGGGGGATCATGAGCAGTTCTTC. Translated, it gives CASNMWGDHEQFF.

This clone has a single count. The chain couples TRBV5-4 to TRBJ2-4; TRBD1 is a possible D gene (6 bases). The CDR3 length is 14 residues. Germline loops: CDR1 SGHNT, CDR2 YYREEE (reference sequence). V gave up 3 bases and J gave up 4 bases, with 11 bases separating them. In DNA, the CDR3 is TGTGCCAGCAGCTCGCCCGGACAGAAAAACATTCAGTACTTC. Translated, it gives CASSSPGQKNIQYF. The complete variable domain, with remaining parts taken from reference TRBV5-4 and TRBJ2-4, reads ETGVTQSPTHLIKTRGQQVTLRCSSQSGHNTVSWYQQALGQGPQFIFQYYREEENGRGNFPPRFSGLQFPNYSSELNVNALELDDSALYLCASSSPGQKNIQYFGAGTRLSVL.

The chain has TRBV7-9 and TRBJ1-5; D not resolved. This CDR3 contains 14 residues. CDR1 is SEHNR and CDR2 is FQNEAQ in the germline V gene (reference sequence). V dropped 7 bases and J dropped 0 bases, with 10 bases sitting between them. The CDR3 sequence: CASTSSHSNQPQHF. The CDR3 nucleotides read TGTGCCAGCACTTCCTCACATAGCAATCAGCCCCAGCATTTT.

This clone was recorded only once. The chain has TRBV6-5 and TRBJ2-1; no reliable D call. CDR3 length: 14 amino acids. The V and J ends lost 5 bases and 4 bases respectively, with 12 bases between them. The germline CDR1 and CDR2 sequences are MNHEY and SVGAGI. CDR3 DNA sequence: TGTGCCAGCAGTAACGTCGCTACGTACAATGAGCAGTTCTTC. Encoded protein: CASSNVATYNEQFF.

This rearrangement joins TRBV5-4 to TRBJ1-3; 10 bases match TRBD1. Losses at the gene ends were 4 bases for V and 3 bases for J; bases not matched to a gene: 4. The CDR3 runs 15 residues. Germline CDR1 and CDR2: SGHNT and YYREEE (reference sequence). The chain's CDR3 is CASSAGQGSGNTIYF. CDR3 DNA sequence: TGTGCCAGCAGCGCGGGACAGGGGAGTGGAAACACCATATATTTT.

This clone was counted only a few times. The V gene is TRBV4-2, the J gene TRBJ2-1, with TRBD1 matching over 8 bases. V was pared by 1 base and J by 5 bases, with 7 bases of the junction left unmatched. Per the germline V gene, CDR1 is LGHNA and CDR2 is YNFKEQ. The CDR3 spans 16 residues. The DNA of the CDR3 is TGTGCCAGCAGCCAAGCGCCGACAGGGGACCACAATGAGCAGTTCTTC. It yields the protein CASSQAPTGDHNEQFF.